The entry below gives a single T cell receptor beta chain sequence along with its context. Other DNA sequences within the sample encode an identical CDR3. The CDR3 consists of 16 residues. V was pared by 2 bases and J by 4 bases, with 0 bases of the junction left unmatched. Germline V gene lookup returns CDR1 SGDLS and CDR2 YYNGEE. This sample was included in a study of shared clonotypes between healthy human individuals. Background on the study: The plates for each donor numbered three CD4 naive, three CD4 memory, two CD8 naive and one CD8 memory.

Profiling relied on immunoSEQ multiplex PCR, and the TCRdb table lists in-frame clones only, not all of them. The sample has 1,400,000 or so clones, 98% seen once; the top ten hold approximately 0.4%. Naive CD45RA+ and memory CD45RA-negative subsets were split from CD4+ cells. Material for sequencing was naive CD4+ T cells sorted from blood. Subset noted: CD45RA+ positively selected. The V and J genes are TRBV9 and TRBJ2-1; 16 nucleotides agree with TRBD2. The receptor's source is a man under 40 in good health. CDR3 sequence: CASSVGLAGGYNEQFF. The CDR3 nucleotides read TGTGCCAGCAGCGTGGGACTAGCGGGAGGGTACAATGAGCAGTTCTTC.